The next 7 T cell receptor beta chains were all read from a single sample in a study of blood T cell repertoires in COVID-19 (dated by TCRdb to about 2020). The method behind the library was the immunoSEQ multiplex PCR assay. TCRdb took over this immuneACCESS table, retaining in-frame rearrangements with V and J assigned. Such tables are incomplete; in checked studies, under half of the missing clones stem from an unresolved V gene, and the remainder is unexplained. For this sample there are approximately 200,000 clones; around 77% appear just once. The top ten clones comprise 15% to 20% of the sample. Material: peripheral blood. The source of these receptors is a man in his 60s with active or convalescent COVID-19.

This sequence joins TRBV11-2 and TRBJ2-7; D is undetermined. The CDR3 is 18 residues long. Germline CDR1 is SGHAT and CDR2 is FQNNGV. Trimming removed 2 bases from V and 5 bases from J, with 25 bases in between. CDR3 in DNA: TGTGCCAGCAGCTTATCCCCTCGGGTCGATTTACCTAACCACGAGCAGTACTTC. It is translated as CASSLSPRVDLPNHEQYF.

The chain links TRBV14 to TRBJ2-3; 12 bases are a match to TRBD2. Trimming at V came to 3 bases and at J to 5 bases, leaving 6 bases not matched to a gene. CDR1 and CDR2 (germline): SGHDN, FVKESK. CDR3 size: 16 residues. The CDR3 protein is CASSHRTSGNIDTQYF. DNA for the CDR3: TGTGCCAGCAGCCACCGGACTAGCGGGAATATAGATACGCAGTATTTT.

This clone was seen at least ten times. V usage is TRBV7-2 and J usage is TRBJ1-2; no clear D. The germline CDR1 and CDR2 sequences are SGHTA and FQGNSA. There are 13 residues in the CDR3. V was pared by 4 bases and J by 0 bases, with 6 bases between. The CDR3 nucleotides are TGTGCCAGCAGCTCCGGGGCTAACTATGGCTACACCTTC. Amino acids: CASSSGANYGYTF.

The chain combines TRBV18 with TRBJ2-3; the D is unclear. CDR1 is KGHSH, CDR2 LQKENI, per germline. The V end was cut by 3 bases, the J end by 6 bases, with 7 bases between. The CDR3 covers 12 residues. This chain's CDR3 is CASSPTVDTQYF. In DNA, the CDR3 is TGTGCCAGCTCACCCACGGTGGATACGCAGTATTTT. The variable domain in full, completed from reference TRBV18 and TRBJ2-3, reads NAGVMQNPRHLVRRRGQEARLRCSPMKGHSHVYWYRQLPEEGLKFMVYLQKENIIDESGMPKERFSAEFPKEGPSILRIQQVVRGDSAAYFCASSPTVDTQYFGPGTRLTVL.

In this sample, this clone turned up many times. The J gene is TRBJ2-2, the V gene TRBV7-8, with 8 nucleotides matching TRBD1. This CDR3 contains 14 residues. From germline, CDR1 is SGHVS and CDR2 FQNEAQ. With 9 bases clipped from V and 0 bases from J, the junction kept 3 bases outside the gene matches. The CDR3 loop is CASRTGTNTGELFF. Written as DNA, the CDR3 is TGTGCCAGTCGGACAGGGACGAACACCGGGGAGCTGTTTTTT.

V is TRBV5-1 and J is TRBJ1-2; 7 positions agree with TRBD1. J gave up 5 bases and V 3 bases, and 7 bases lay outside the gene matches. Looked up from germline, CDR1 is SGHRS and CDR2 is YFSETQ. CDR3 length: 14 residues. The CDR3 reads CASSYGGTAYGYTF. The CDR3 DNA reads TGCGCCAGCAGCTACGGAGGGACAGCGTATGGCTACACCTTC.

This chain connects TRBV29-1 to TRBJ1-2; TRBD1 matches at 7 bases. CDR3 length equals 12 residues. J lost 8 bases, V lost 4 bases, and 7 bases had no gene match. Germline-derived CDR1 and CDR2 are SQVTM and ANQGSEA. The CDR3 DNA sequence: TGCAGCGTTGGACAGGGAGGTGGGGGCTACACCTTC. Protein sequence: CSVGQGGGGYTF.